A single sample gave rise to the 14 T cell receptor beta chains below, sequenced in a study of human CD8 memory T cell subsets. Making the TCR beta libraries relied on UMI-labeled 5' RACE. TCRdb reprocessed the 5' RACE reads, keeping one entry per CDR3 protein, no DNA. This listing includes approximately 10,000 distinct CDR3 sequences. Sequencing was done on a sample of CD8+ stem-like memory T cells (TSCM and TCM) sorted from PBMCs. As to subset: stem-like memory CD8 T cells (TSTEM), CCR7+ PD-1- TIGIT-. These receptors were collected from a human donor in good health.

Considering frequency, this clonotype is medium-sized. The V call is TRBV12-3 or TRBV12-4, the J call TRBJ1-1; the TRBD1 assignment by TCRdb is unverifiable without DNA. This CDR3 is 15 amino acids long. CDR3 residues: CASSLEGFGGTEAFF.

V and J are TRBV5-1 and TRBJ1-2; TCRdb selects TRBD1, and the lack of DNA leaves this call unchecked. Germline assignment: CDR1 SGHRS and CDR2 YFSETQ. The CDR3 consists of 18 residues. This chain's CDR3 is CASSLFEGQNLLDYGYTF.

The chain joins TRBV29-1 to TRBJ2-5; absent DNA, TCRdb's TRBD2 call cannot be checked. The CDR3 runs 17 residues. Germline V CDR1 and CDR2: SQVTM, ANQGSEA. The CDR3: CSVASRGLAGEQETQYF. Complete variable domain (other parts from reference TRBV29-1 and TRBJ2-5): SAVISQKPSRDICQRGTSLTIQCQVDSQVTMMFWYRQQPGQSLTLIATANQGSEATYESGFVIDKFPISRPNLTFSTLTVSNMSPEDSSIYLCSVASRGLAGEQETQYFGPGTRLLVL.

The chain recombines TRBV29-1 with TRBJ2-2; checking the TCRdb D call of TRBD1 is not possible without DNA. Germline loops: CDR1 SQVTM, CDR2 ANQGSEA. This CDR3 spans 14 amino acids. This CDR3 reads CSVETGLNTGELFF.

The CDR3: CASSPTHRDISNEKLFF. The chain couples TRBV4-3 to TRBJ1-4; TCRdb lists TRBD1, though no DNA is available to test this call. The CDR3 sequence is 17 residues long. CDR1 LGHNA and CDR2 YSLEER come from the germline V gene.

The chain has TRBV6-1 and TRBJ2-5; no DNA is available, so the TRBD2 call from TCRdb remains unchecked. The CDR3 runs 17 residues. Germline-derived CDR1 and CDR2 are MNHNS and SASEGT. This chain's CDR3 is CASSERGSGTSGETQYF.

The V gene is TRBV27, the J gene TRBJ2-3; the TRBD2 assignment by TCRdb is unverifiable without DNA. The CDR3 spans 15 residues. Germline CDR1 is MNHEY and CDR2 is SMNVEV (reference sequence). CDR3 amino acids: CASSISGSPTDTQYF.

By frequency, this clonotype registers medium-sized. The chain couples TRBV6-2 or TRBV6-3 to TRBJ2-2; there is no DNA to check the TCRdb D call of TRBD1. In germline, CDR1 is MNHEY, CDR2 SVGEGT. The length of the CDR3 is 16 residues. The CDR3 protein is CASSPAGERGTGELFF.

The rearrangement joins TRBV27 to TRBJ2-7; lacking DNA, the TRBD2 call made by TCRdb goes unchecked. Germline V gene sequence: CDR1 MNHEY, CDR2 SMNVEV (reference sequence). The CDR3 covers 19 residues. The chain's CDR3 is CASTFSGAGLAAGRDEQYF.

This clonotype is deemed medium-sized by its frequency. V and J are TRBV12-3 or TRBV12-4 and TRBJ2-1; as DNA is missing, the TRBD2 call by TCRdb cannot be tested. The CDR3 extends over 15 amino acids. The CDR3 is CASSFPSGMDNEQFF.

The rearrangement uses TRBV7-3 and TRBJ2-1; without DNA, the TCRdb call of TRBD2 cannot be checked. The CDR3 is 16 amino acids. CDR1 and CDR2 (germline): SGHTA, FQGTGA. The chain's CDR3 is CASSLNPAGGSNEQFF. The whole variable domain, filled in from reference TRBV7-3 and TRBJ2-1, reads GAGVSQTPSNKVTEKGKYVELRCDPISGHTALYWYRQSLGQGPEFLIYFQGTGAADDSGLPNDRFFAVRPEGSVSTLKIQRTERGDSAVYLCASSLNPAGGSNEQFFGPGTRLTVL.

V gene TRBV4-3 combines with J gene TRBJ2-7; without DNA, the TCRdb call of TRBD1 cannot be checked. The germline V gene encodes CDR1 LGHNA and CDR2 YSLEER. The CDR3 loop spans 16 amino acids. CDR3 sequence reads: CASSPDRQAPSSEQYF.

This chain uses TRBV9 with TRBJ2-2; TCRdb reports TRBD2, a call that lacks DNA to check it against. The CDR3 is made up of 15 amino acids. Germline CDR1 SGDLS, CDR2 YYNGEE. The CDR3 reads CASSVRTSNTGELFF.

V is TRBV30 and J is TRBJ1-1; TCRdb's D call of TRBD1 is untestable without DNA. Germline V gives CDR1 GTSNPN, CDR2 SVGIG (reference sequence). This CDR3 region has 13 residues. CDR3 in amino acids: CAWIPGMNTEAFF.